One T cell receptor (beta chain) is described in this entry. The antigen is undetermined. This sample is part of a study of cytomegalovirus exposure and HLA in healthy donors. Notes on the study in general: Altogether, 150 to 200 TCR beta chains were recorded as cytomegalovirus-associated. Compared with the approximately 680-donor mean, an Asian-associated ancestry cluster reportedly had fewer N-insertions, according to a later analysis. As a later analysis revealed, most CMV-associated TCR beta chains appeared HLA-restricted.

The PCR employed 60 Vbeta primers together with 13 Jbeta primers. The data were produced by immunoSEQ multiplex PCR, yet TCRdb's version contains in-frame clones alone and is incomplete. The sample gives more than 200,000 clones, about four fifths of which show up once; approximately 6% is in the top ten. This TCR was sampled from a man aged 35-49 years in good health and CMV-seropositive. Sequenced input: PBMCs.

This chain's CDR3 is CASSLGGFTGELFF. CDR3 bases: TGTGCCAGCAGCTTGGGGGGCTTCACCGGGGAGCTGTTTTTT. V and J are TRBV5-6 and TRBJ2-2; the D gene is possibly TRBD1 (5 bases). The germline V gene has CDR1 SGHDT and CDR2 YYEEEE. V was trimmed by 0 bases and J by 4 bases, leaving 7 bases between them. The CDR3 has 14 amino acids.